This T cell receptor beta chain was sequenced for a study of beta chain features in type 1 diabetes. What was sequenced were expressed TCRB transcripts, since all of the isolated RNA had been reverse transcribed. This table comes from immunoSEQ multiplex PCR, and its TCRdb copy is limited to in-frame clones, with some not included. The data contain hundreds of thousands of clones, 15% to 20% of them singletons. One heparinised blood draw averaging about 110 mL was given by each donor. Trimming cost V 5 bases and J 3 bases; bases outside gene matches: 9. The CDR3 runs 15 residues. Germline values: CDR1 SGHTA, CDR2 FQGNSA.

The source of this sequence is a young woman in good health. Sequenced input: naive CD4+ T cells from blood. This chain connects TRBV7-2 to TRBJ2-7; 8 bases are a match to TRBD2. CDR3 amino acids: CASSPTWGLGYEQYF. CDR3 in DNA: TGTGCCAGCAGCCCCACCTGGGGACTAGGCTACGAGCAGTACTTC. Full variable domain (outside the CDR3, taken from reference TRBV7-2 and TRBJ2-7): GAGVSQSPSNKVTEKGKDVELRCDPISGHTALYWYRQSLGQGLEFLIYFQGNSAPDKSGLPSDRFSAERTGGSVSTLTIQRTQQEDSAVYLCASSPTWGLGYEQYFGPGTRLTVT.